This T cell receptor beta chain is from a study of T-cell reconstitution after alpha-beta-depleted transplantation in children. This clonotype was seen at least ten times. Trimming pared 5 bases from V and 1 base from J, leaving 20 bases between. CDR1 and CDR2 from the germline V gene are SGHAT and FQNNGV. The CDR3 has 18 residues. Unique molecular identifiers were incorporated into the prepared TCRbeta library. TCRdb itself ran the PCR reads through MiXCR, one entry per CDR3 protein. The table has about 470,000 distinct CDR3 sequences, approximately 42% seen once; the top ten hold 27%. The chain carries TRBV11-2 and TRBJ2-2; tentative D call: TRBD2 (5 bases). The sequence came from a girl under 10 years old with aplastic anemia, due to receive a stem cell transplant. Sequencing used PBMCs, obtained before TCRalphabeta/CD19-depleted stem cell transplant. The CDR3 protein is CASSRHSGLVMNTGELFF. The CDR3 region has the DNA TGTGCCAGCAGCCGACACTCGGGGTTGGTCATGAACACCGGGGAGCTGTTTTTT.